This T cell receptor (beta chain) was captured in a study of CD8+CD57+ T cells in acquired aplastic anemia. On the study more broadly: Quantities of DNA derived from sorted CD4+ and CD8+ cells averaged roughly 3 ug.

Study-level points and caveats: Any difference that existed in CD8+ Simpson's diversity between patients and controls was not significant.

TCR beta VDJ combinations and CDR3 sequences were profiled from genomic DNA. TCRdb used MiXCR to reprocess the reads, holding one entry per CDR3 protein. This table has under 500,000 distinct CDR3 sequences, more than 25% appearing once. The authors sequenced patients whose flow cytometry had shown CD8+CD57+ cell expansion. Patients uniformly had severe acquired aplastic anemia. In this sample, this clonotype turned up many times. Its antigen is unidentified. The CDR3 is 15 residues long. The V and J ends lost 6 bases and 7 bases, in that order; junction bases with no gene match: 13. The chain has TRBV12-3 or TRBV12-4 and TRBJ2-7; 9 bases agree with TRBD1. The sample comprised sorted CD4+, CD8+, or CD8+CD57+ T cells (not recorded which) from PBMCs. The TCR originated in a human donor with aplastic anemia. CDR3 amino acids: CASSATGTGFIEQYF. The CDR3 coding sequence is TGTGCCAGCAGCGCCACCGGGACAGGGTTCATTGAGCAGTACTTC.